The clone carrying this T cell receptor beta chain came up a few times. Its antigen is undetermined. Unique molecular identifiers tagged every individual TCR cDNA molecule. MiXCR, applied by TCRdb to the 5' RACE reads, yields one record per CDR3 protein. The sample has under 150,000 distinct CDR3 sequences, 12% seen once. The sample originates from a study of spatial heterogeneity in lung cancer. About the research overall: Each time, sequencing found more beta-chain sequences than alpha-chain sequences.

V lost 0 bases and J lost 2, with 12 bases in between. This CDR3 comprises 16 residues. Germline loops: CDR1 MGHRA, CDR2 YSYEKL. Documented time point: blood at routine non-recurrence follow-up after resection. In each case, whole RNA from tumor, nontumor lung or frozen PBMC was sequenced unsorted. Study results and limitations: Resection saw ubiquitous expanded tumor TCRs appear in blood more than follow-up did.

The V and J genes are TRBV4-1 and TRBJ2-3; D is uncertain. The source of this sequence is a male donor with early-stage non-small cell lung cancer. The material was PBMCs, obtained at follow-up. Here the CDR3 reads CASSQEFSSDTDTQYF. The CDR3 DNA sequence: TGCGCCAGCAGCCAAGAGTTTAGCAGCGACACAGATACGCAGTATTTT.